A selection of T cell receptor beta chains follows, all from one sample in a study of early T cells in non-severe SARS-CoV-2 infection. From the 5' RACE reads, TCRdb called clonotypes with MiXCR, one entry per CDR3 protein. The data contain 62,000 or so distinct CDR3 sequences, roughly a tenth of them seen just once; the ten biggest clones take up 1.2%. The sequenced sample consisted of whole blood. The origin of the receptors is an adult who was a healthcare worker with PCR-confirmed SARS-CoV-2 infection or an uninfected control (not recorded which). CDR3s leave out the opening cysteine and the closing phenylalanine or tryptophan. A D gene is named only where the DNA matches it firmly.

CDR3,D,J,V
ASRDDGNYNSPLH,.,TRBJ1-6,TRBV12-3/TRBV12-4
SARDPTATNEKLF,.,TRBJ1-4,TRBV20-1
ASSSSTGAGANVLT,TRBD1,TRBJ2-6,TRBV7-3
ASSALLEGERNQPQH,.,TRBJ1-5,TRBV5-1
ASSQDQGNHNEQF,.,TRBJ2-1,TRBV4-2
ASSSTSDRELF,TRBD2,TRBJ2-2,TRBV12-3/TRBV12-4
ASSWGARSTDTQY,.,TRBJ2-3,TRBV6-5
ATSRDRDTHNEQF,.,TRBJ2-1,TRBV15
ASSYGWTSKQETQY,TRBD2,TRBJ2-5,TRBV6-2/TRBV6-3
SASAGLATDTQY,TRBD2,TRBJ2-3,TRBV20-1
ASSPQLGQGDT,TRBD1,TRBJ1-2,TRBV14
ASSWGPQETQY,.,TRBJ2-5,TRBV5-5
SAREGPREKLF,.,TRBJ1-4,TRBV20-1
ASSRQGADTEAF,.,TRBJ1-1,TRBV3-2
SVASFYTSGGALTQY,TRBD2,TRBJ2-3,TRBV29-1
ASSPRHHGYT,.,TRBJ1-2,TRBV12-3/TRBV12-4
ASSEQAIDTQY,.,TRBJ2-3,TRBV2
ASSSPPGTQY,.,TRBJ2-3,TRBV7-3
ASSLGGEQF,.,TRBJ2-1,TRBV12-3/TRBV12-4
ASSAGQPLSGANVLT,TRBD1,TRBJ2-6,TRBV6-1
ASSHQWGGLSDTQY,.,TRBJ2-3,TRBV14
ASSQGGRGPGNYGYT,TRBD1,TRBJ1-2,TRBV3-1
ASSADRGGTEAF,TRBD1,TRBJ1-1,TRBV6-5
ATSDPRDRGLRVTGELF,TRBD1,TRBJ2-2,TRBV24-1
ASSGDRAIEAF,TRBD1,TRBJ1-1,TRBV6-5
SVEQGQETQY,.,TRBJ2-5,TRBV29-1
ASSLVRTGNQHGYT,.,TRBJ1-2,TRBV5-4
AWSAQDEKLF,.,TRBJ1-4,TRBV30
ASRYQGLLETQY,TRBD2,TRBJ2-5,TRBV12-3/TRBV12-4
ASSEPKTGGSEETQY,TRBD1,TRBJ2-5,TRBV25-1
ASSPNGRGYGYT,.,TRBJ1-2,TRBV7-9
ATSSPLTRPYGYT,.,TRBJ1-2,TRBV7-6
ASRAPRLTYNEQF,.,TRBJ2-1,TRBV11-2
ASSQDLRDYNEQF,.,TRBJ2-1,TRBV4-2
ASRGGGSYNEQF,TRBD2,TRBJ2-1,TRBV6-2/TRBV6-3
AISIQGGFDEQF,.,TRBJ2-1,TRBV10-3
AILTKGRGLFDTEAF,TRBD1,TRBJ1-1,TRBV7-7
ASSSGAKGQPQH,.,TRBJ1-5,TRBV12-3/TRBV12-4
AGGTTDTQY,.,TRBJ2-3,TRBV30
ASSLYLGGAADTQY,.,TRBJ2-3,TRBV12-3/TRBV12-4
SVEDLGSYGYT,.,TRBJ1-2,TRBV29-1
ASSFPGRADTQY,.,TRBJ2-3,TRBV5-1
AWSAPSTGIEQF,TRBD1,TRBJ2-1,TRBV30
ASYSPSGGTEAF,TRBD1,TRBJ1-1,TRBV5-1
ASSQDGQGETQY,.,TRBJ2-5,TRBV4-1
ASSSRGRAQETQY,.,TRBJ2-5,TRBV6-5
ASSFGSFLNTEAF,.,TRBJ1-1,TRBV7-3
ASSWGYSGYNEQF,.,TRBJ2-1,TRBV11-2
ASSLVKRGRRYNEQF,TRBD2,TRBJ2-1,TRBV7-6